The clone carrying this TCR beta chain was seen more than once but under ten times. The trim removed 1 base at V and 3 bases at J, leaving 12 bases unmatched. The CDR3 extends over 18 amino acids. Germline CDR1 is SGHTA and CDR2 is FQGNSA. The data originate from a study of OX40 agonist ivuxolimab in advanced cancers. The method was immunoSEQ multiplex PCR; TCRdb's version includes in-frame clones alone and lacks a portion of them. This sample has about 75,000 clones, with about nine tenths found just once. The sequencing here drew on CD4+ or CD8+ T cells sorted from blood, taken in a trial of the OX40 agonist ivuxolimab. The V gene is TRBV7-2, the J gene TRBJ2-5, with 9 bases lining up with TRBD2. This receptor was identified in an adult with an advanced solid tumor such as melanoma, head and neck, liver or kidney cancer. The CDR3 DNA follows: TGTGCCAGCAGCTTAGGCTGGCGGGGGGGCCGGCGGAAAGAGACCCAGTACTTC. Translated, it gives CASSLGWRGGRRKETQYF.